This passage covers 32 T cell receptor beta chains from one sample sequenced in a study of T-cell reconstitution after alpha-beta-depleted transplantation in children. The TCRbeta library incorporated unique molecular identifiers. TCRdb reprocessed the PCR reads via MiXCR and lists one record per CDR3 protein. The table has hundreds of thousands of distinct CDR3 sequences, 30% to 35% seen once. The input for sequencing was PBMCs from the stem cell graft donor, taken from the stem cell graft. Receptors originate from a human donor who donated a stem cell graft to a child with aplastic anemia.

The J gene is TRBJ1-2, the V gene TRBV7-9; no clear D gene. V lost 5 bases to trimming and J lost 4 bases, with 11 bases between them. CDR1 and CDR2 from the germline V gene are SEHNR and FQNEAQ (reference sequence). This CDR3 has 13 amino acids. CDR3 region: CASSRGGGYGYTF. The CDR3 nucleotides read TGTGCCAGCAGCCGGGGAGGAGGCTATGGCTACACCTTC.

This chain links TRBV5-6 with TRBJ1-4; perhaps TRBD1 as D (6 bases). From germline, CDR1 is SGHDT and CDR2 YYEEEE. Trimming left V 0 bases short and J 8 bases short, with 14 bases between. This CDR3 has 15 residues. The CDR3 DNA reads as TGTGCCAGCAGCTTGGCCGGAGGGGGTAAAGAAAAACTGTTTTTT. Translated: CASSLAGGGKEKLFF.

This clonotype occurred once. The rearrangement uses TRBV7-9 and TRBJ1-1, with a possible D match to TRBD1 (6 bases). V was trimmed by 7 bases and J by 4 bases, leaving 10 bases between them. CDR3 length: 12 residues. The germline CDR1 and CDR2 sequences are SEHNR and FQNEAQ (reference sequence). This CDR3 is CASNGRGTEAFF. In DNA form, the CDR3 reads TGTGCCAGCAACGGCAGGGGCACTGAAGCTTTCTTT. The entire variable domain, with the rest obtained from reference TRBV7-9 and TRBJ1-1, is as follows: DTGVSQNPRHKITKRGQNVTFRCDPISEHNRLYWYRQTLGQGPEFLTYFQNEAQLEKSRLLSDRFSAERPKGSFSTLEIQRTEQGDSAMYLCASNGRGTEAFFGQGTRLTVV.

The rearrangement joins TRBV5-1 to TRBJ2-5; tentatively, D is TRBD2 (5 bases). The CDR3 is made up of 16 amino acids. CDR1 SGHRS and CDR2 YFSETQ come from the germline V gene. The V end was cut by 0 bases, the J end by 0 bases, with 12 bases between. The chain's CDR3 is CASSLGPAGDQETQYF. The CDR3 DNA follows: TGCGCCAGCAGCTTGGGCCCGGCCGGGGACCAAGAGACCCAGTACTTC.

The chain joins TRBV11-2 to TRBJ1-2, with D possibly being TRBD1 (6 bases). Germline V gene lookup returns CDR1 SGHAT and CDR2 FQNNGV. The CDR3 runs to 14 residues. The V end lost 4 bases, the J end lost 2 bases, and 11 bases lay between the germline ends. This chain's CDR3 is CASSSHRGNYGYTF. CDR3 DNA sequence: TGTGCCAGCAGCTCTCATAGGGGGAACTATGGCTACACCTTC.

The sample holds a few counts of this clonotype. The rearrangement uses TRBV7-2 and TRBJ2-7; TRBD2 matches 11 bases. The V segment lost 7 bases and the J segment 3 bases; nucleotides outside the gene matches: 5. The CDR3 consists of 14 residues. Germline CDR1 reads SGHTA; CDR2 reads FQGNSA. The CDR3 loop is CASNKGLADYEQYF. The CDR3, as DNA: TGTGCCAGCAACAAGGGACTAGCGGACTACGAGCAGTACTTC.

The rearrangement links TRBV12-3 or TRBV12-4 to TRBJ2-1; TRBD1 matches 8 bases. J was trimmed by 6 bases and V by 6 bases; bases with no gene match: 7. This CDR3 is 14 amino acids long. The CDR3 region is CASRDQGAINEQFF. The DNA of the CDR3 is TGTGCCAGCAGAGATCAGGGGGCCATCAATGAGCAGTTCTTC.

The rearrangement uses TRBV5-1 and TRBJ1-1; no definite D call. This CDR3 comprises 14 residues. From germline, CDR1 is SGHRS and CDR2 YFSETQ. V was pared by 1 base and J by 3 bases, with 10 bases between. Here the CDR3 DNA reads TGCGCCAGCAGCTTGTCCTCCCGGGACACTGAAGCTTTCTTT. Translating it yields CASSLSSRDTEAFF.

This clonotype occurred a few times. The CDR3 region has the DNA TGCAGCGTCGGGACTAGCGGGAGGGCCTGGACAGATACGCAGTATTTT. It is translated as CSVGTSGRAWTDTQYF. The chain combines TRBV29-1 with TRBJ2-3; 16 bases agree with TRBD2. Germline lookup yields CDR1 SQVTM and CDR2 ANQGSEA. The V gene end was trimmed by 6 bases and the J gene end by 3 bases; junction bases not matched to a gene: 6. The CDR3 length is 16 residues.

This clonotype was detected only a few times. The DNA for the CDR3 is TGTGCCAGCAGCTCCGGTCCTGGCAGGGATACAGATACGCAGTATTTT. Translating it yields CASSSGPGRDTDTQYF. The chain combines TRBV5-4 with TRBJ2-3; D is possibly TRBD1 (5 bases). From germline, CDR1 is SGHNT and CDR2 YYREEE (reference sequence). The length of the CDR3 is 16 residues. V lost 3 bases and J lost 3, with 17 bases in between.

The gene calls are TRBV12-3 or TRBV12-4 and TRBJ2-3; D unresolved. V gave up 8 bases and J gave up 0 bases, with 12 bases separating them. The CDR3 totals 14 residues. The CDR3 region is CASAPWVSTDTQYF. CDR3 DNA: TGTGCCAGCGCTCCCTGGGTTAGCACAGATACGCAGTATTTT.

This clonotype was detected a few times. V usage is TRBV4-3 and J usage is TRBJ1-4; D is unclear. This CDR3 region has 15 residues. CDR1 is LGHNA, CDR2 YSLEER, per germline. The V and J ends lost 1 base and 6 bases respectively, with 12 bases between them. The CDR3 spells CASSQGPVPDEKLFF. The CDR3 DNA reads TGCGCCAGCAGCCAAGGCCCAGTCCCCGATGAAAAACTGTTTTTT.

The rearrangement links TRBV7-2 to TRBJ2-7, with D unclear. This CDR3 is 14 amino acids long. Trimming took 2 bases from V and 5 from J, leaving 13 bases between them. Per the germline V gene, CDR1 is SGHTA and CDR2 is FQGNSA. The CDR3 coding sequence is TGTGCCAGCAGCTTATACTGGGATAGTCACGAGCAGTACGTC. Translation gives CASSLYWDSHEQYV.

V and J are TRBV5-6 and TRBJ2-1; 12 positions agree with TRBD2. The V and J ends lost 2 bases and 7 bases, in that order; junction bases with no gene match: 7. This CDR3 contains 16 residues. Germline V gene lookup returns CDR1 SGHDT and CDR2 YYEEEE. The CDR3: CASSLSGLAGFNEQFF. The CDR3 bases are TGTGCCAGCAGCTTAAGTGGACTAGCGGGATTTAATGAGCAGTTCTTC.

In this sample, this clonotype turned up a few times. This CDR3 reads CSATGGGRSNQPQHF. In DNA, the CDR3 is TGCAGTGCTACCGGGGGGGGCCGGAGCAATCAGCCCCAGCATTTT. The chain has TRBV20-1 and TRBJ1-5; possible D gene TRBD1, 6 bases. CDR1 is DFQATT and CDR2 is SNEGSKA in the germline V gene (reference sequence). Trimming left V 4 bases short and J 1 base short, with 14 bases between. The CDR3 extends over 15 amino acids.

The CDR3 region has the DNA TGTGCCAGCAGTTTAAGTGGGTGGGATTCCCCAGAGACCCAGTACTTC. The encoded protein is CASSLSGWDSPETQYF. The rearrangement links TRBV12-3 or TRBV12-4 to TRBJ2-5; no reliable D call. With 2 bases removed from V and 4 bases from J, the gap between germline ends came to 17 bases. The CDR3 has 16 amino acids.

The chain links TRBV12-3 or TRBV12-4 to TRBJ1-2; 9 bases are a match to TRBD1. J gave up 0 bases and V 0 bases, and 17 bases lay outside the gene matches. The CDR3 is made up of 21 amino acids. Written as DNA, the CDR3 is TGTGCCAGCAGTTTAGCTCGGACGGGGTGGAGAAGACAGGGGGCTAACTATGGCTACACCTTC. This gives the protein CASSLARTGWRRQGANYGYTF.

The chain carries TRBV18 and TRBJ1-2, with 7 bases lining up with TRBD1. V trimming: 3 bases; J trimming: 4 bases; junction bases outside the gene matches: 8. CDR1 KGHSH and CDR2 LQKENI come from the germline V gene. This CDR3 has 15 amino acids. The chain's CDR3 is CASSPQGGAGYGYTF. The CDR3, as DNA: TGTGCCAGCTCACCGCAGGGGGGCGCCGGCTATGGCTACACCTTC. Full variable domain (remainder filled in from reference TRBV18 and TRBJ1-2): NAGVMQNPRHLVRRRGQEARLRCSPMKGHSHVYWYRQLPEEGLKFMVYLQKENIIDESGMPKERFSAEFPKEGPSILRIQQVVRGDSAAYFCASSPQGGAGYGYTFGSGTRLTVV.

The chain recombines TRBV6-2 or TRBV6-3 with TRBJ1-5; D possibly corresponds to TRBD1 (5 bases). This CDR3 comprises 14 residues. Trimming pared 6 bases from V and 7 bases from J, leaving 16 bases between. Germline values: CDR1 MNHEY, CDR2 SVGEGT. The CDR3 nucleotides read TGTGCCAGCAGCCAGGACGGGGGTAGACAGCCCCAGCATTTT. Translating it yields CASSQDGGRQPQHF.

This clonotype was observed a handful of times. V gene TRBV29-1 combines with J gene TRBJ1-3; D ambiguous. The germline gives CDR1 SQVTM, CDR2 ANQGSEA. The CDR3 is made up of 14 amino acids. The germline V and J ends were trimmed by 6 bases and 1 base, with 13 bases remaining between them. Here the CDR3 reads CSVVPFESGNTIYF. The CDR3 nucleotides read TGCAGCGTAGTCCCGTTCGAGTCTGGAAACACCATATATTTT. The entire variable domain, with the rest obtained from reference TRBV29-1 and TRBJ1-3, is as follows: SAVISQKPSRDICQRGTSLTIQCQVDSQVTMMFWYRQQPGQSLTLIATANQGSEATYESGFVIDKFPISRPNLTFSTLTVSNMSPEDSSIYLCSVVPFESGNTIYFGEGSWLTVV.

The chain combines TRBV18 with TRBJ2-7; weak D call: TRBD1 (6 bases). Germline V gene lookup returns CDR1 KGHSH and CDR2 LQKENI. The CDR3 is made up of 15 amino acids. V was cut by 1 base and J by 4 bases, with 14 bases left in between. The CDR3 sequence: CASSPRGRDTYEQYF. The CDR3 DNA is TGTGCCAGCTCACCACGAGGACGGGACACTTACGAGCAGTACTTC.

This chain connects TRBV12-3 or TRBV12-4 to TRBJ2-6; D perhaps matches TRBD1 (7 bases). The length of the CDR3 is 18 residues. With 6 bases removed from V and 0 bases from J, the gap between germline ends came to 18 bases. Here the CDR3 reads CASSPRGVVSSGANVLTF. Here the CDR3 DNA reads TGTGCCAGCAGCCCCAGGGGGGTCGTAAGCTCTGGGGCCAACGTCCTGACTTTC.

This chain connects TRBV20-1 to TRBJ2-1; D unclear. V dropped 1 base and J dropped 12 bases, with 10 bases sitting between them. Germline assignment: CDR1 DFQATT and CDR2 SNEGSKA (reference sequence). This CDR3 has 11 residues. The CDR3 loop is CSARAPPGQFF. CDR3 sequence (DNA): TGCAGTGCTAGAGCCCCACCCGGGCAGTTCTTC.

The J gene is TRBJ2-1, the V gene TRBV6-1, with D possibly TRBD2 on 6 matching bases. CDR1 is MNHNS, CDR2 SASEGT, per germline. This CDR3 region has 15 residues. The ends were cut back, 6 bases at V and 0 bases at J, with 12 bases in the middle. CDR3 bases: TGTGCCAGCAGCCGGGACTCTCCCTCCTACAATGAGCAGTTCTTC. It is translated as CASSRDSPSYNEQFF.

The V gene is TRBV7-2, the J gene TRBJ1-2; D is perhaps TRBD1 (5 bases). Germline CDR1 SGHTA, CDR2 FQGNSA. The CDR3 consists of 13 residues. V dropped 6 bases and J dropped 2 bases, with 10 bases sitting between them. This chain's CDR3 is CASSSTENYGYTF. The CDR3 DNA reads as TGTGCCAGCAGTTCGACAGAGAACTATGGCTACACCTTC.

The J gene is TRBJ2-5, the V gene TRBV5-4, with 8 nucleotides matching TRBD2. V lost 4 bases to trimming and J lost 1 base; unmatched junction nucleotides: 3. Germline values: CDR1 SGHNT, CDR2 YYREEE (reference sequence). CDR3 length: 14 amino acids. This chain's CDR3 is CASSETSAQETQYF. The CDR3 DNA follows: TGTGCCAGCAGCGAGACTAGCGCCCAAGAGACCCAGTACTTC.

The rearrangement joins TRBV12-3 or TRBV12-4 to TRBJ2-4; 8 positions agree with TRBD1. This CDR3 region has 14 residues. Trimming at V came to 5 bases and at J to 12 bases, leaving 12 bases not matched to a gene. The CDR3 nucleotides are TGTGCCAGCAGTAAAGTCAGGGGGCGGTTCGCTCAGTACTTC. Translated, it gives CASSKVRGRFAQYF.

The sample holds a few counts of this clonotype. V is TRBV5-1 and J is TRBJ2-5; 9 bases are shared with TRBD1. The CDR3 is made up of 15 amino acids. Germline V gene data show CDR1 as SGHRS and CDR2 as YFSETQ. After removal of 2 bases from V and 4 bases from J, the junction contained 6 bases not matched to a gene. In nucleotides, the CDR3 is TGCGCCAGCAGCTTTGGACAGGGGTCGCGAGAGACCCAGTACTTC. Translated, it gives CASSFGQGSRETQYF.

This clonotype was detected a few times. The gene calls are TRBV27 and TRBJ2-4; 7 nucleotides match TRBD1. The trim removed 5 bases at V and 7 bases at J, leaving 5 bases unmatched. The CDR3 is 13 amino acids. Germline CDR1 MNHEY, CDR2 SMNVEV (reference sequence). In DNA form, the CDR3 reads TGTGCCAGCAGTCTCGGGACAGCCAACATTCAGTACTTC. Encoded protein: CASSLGTANIQYF.

The table lists this clonotype with a few counts. The CDR3 loop is CASSLDQAGGGYTF. The CDR3 DNA follows: TGCGCCAGCAGCTTGGACCAGGCCGGAGGTGGCTACACCTTC. The genes are TRBV5-1 and TRBJ1-2; no firm D call. Trimming removed 0 bases at V and 7 bases at J, with 13 bases between. This CDR3 is built from 14 residues. Germline values: CDR1 SGHRS, CDR2 YFSETQ. The entire variable domain, with the rest obtained from reference TRBV5-1 and TRBJ1-2, is as follows: KAGVTQTPRYLIKTRGQQVTLSCSPISGHRSVSWYQQTPGQGLQFLFEYFSETQRNKGNFPGRFSGRQFSNSRSEMNVSTLELGDSALYLCASSLDQAGGGYTFGSGTRLTVV.

This clonotype was counted a few times. V is TRBV5-1 and J is TRBJ2-1; 11 bases map to TRBD1. Germline loops: CDR1 SGHRS, CDR2 YFSETQ. J gave up 8 bases and V 3 bases, and 10 bases lay outside the gene matches. The CDR3 has 16 amino acids. The CDR3 loop reads CASSWHAGTGGYEQFF. Here the CDR3 DNA reads TGCGCCAGCAGCTGGCATGCCGGGACAGGGGGGTATGAGCAGTTCTTC.

This clonotype was detected only a few times. This chain connects TRBV29-1 to TRBJ1-4, with a weak D call TRBD1 (6 bases). The germline V gene encodes CDR1 SQVTM and CDR2 ANQGSEA. This CDR3 spans 14 amino acids. V lost 6 bases and J lost 7, with 18 bases in between. CDR3: CSVVLQGRSEKLFF. The CDR3, as DNA: TGCAGCGTCGTCCTACAGGGTAGGAGTGAAAAACTGTTTTTT.